The rows below give T cell receptor beta chains drawn from one sample of a study of blood T cell repertoires in COVID-19. Generated by immunoSEQ multiplex PCR, the TCRdb table keeps only in-frame clones and is missing some. The sample contains about 310,000 clones, over 75% of which appear only once. Input material: peripheral blood. The receptor source for this set is a man in his forties or fifties with active or convalescent COVID-19. Each CDR3 is given with its conserved first and last residue. D genes are given only for firm matches. Not every row has a clone size; where given, it reads once, few, many or a size class.

j_call clone_size v_call d_call cdr3_nt cdr3_aa
TRBJ2-1 NA TRBV28 TRBD2 TGTGCCAGCAGGACGACTAGCGGGGGGGCCCATGAGCAGTTCTTC CASRTTSGGAHEQFF
TRBJ1-4 NA TRBV3-1/TRBV3-2 NA TGTGCCAGCAGCCAAGAAGGGGTAGGGGAAAAACTGTTTTTT CASSQEGVGEKLFF
TRBJ1-2 once TRBV4-3 TRBD1 TGCGCCAGCAGCGCACAGGGGTTCTCTGGCTACACCTTC CASSAQGFSGYTF
TRBJ2-7 NA TRBV5-5 NA TGTGCCAGCAGCTCCCTCTTACTCGGGTCCTACGAGCAGTACTTC CASSSLLLGSYEQYF
TRBJ1-1 NA TRBV19 NA TGTGCCAGTAGGCGATTGGTGAACACTGAAGCTTTCTTT CASRRLVNTEAFF
TRBJ2-1 NA TRBV5-6 TRBD1 TGTGCCAGCAGCTTGTCGTGGACAGGGGGCCTTTTTCATGAGCAGTTCTTC CASSLSWTGGLFHEQFF
TRBJ2-7 NA TRBV11-1 NA TGTGCCAGCAGCTTAGAGTCTCACTCCACCCCCTACGAGCAGTACTTC CASSLESHSTPYEQYF
TRBJ2-3 NA TRBV5-1 NA TGCGCCAGCAGCCTTCAGGGGCGGCATGGAGATACGCAGTATTTT CASSLQGRHGDTQYF
TRBJ1-6 once TRBV5-6 TRBD1 TGTGCCAGCAGCCCGGGACAGGGGGCATATTCACCCCTCCACTTT CASSPGQGAYSPLHF
TRBJ2-4 NA TRBV3-1/TRBV3-2 NA TGTGCCAGCAGCCAAGAGGGAGACATTCAGTACTTC CASSQEGDIQYF
TRBJ2-2 few TRBV28 NA TGTGCCAGCACCGGAGTTGGCGGGGAGCTGTTTTTT CASTGVGGELFF
TRBJ1-6 NA TRBV5-8 TRBD1 TGTGCCAGCGGTGACAGGGAACATAATTCACCCCTCCACTTT CASGDREHNSPLHF
TRBJ2-3 NA TRBV29-1 TRBD1 TGCAGCGTTGATCAGGGGGCATCCACAGATACGCAGTATTTT CSVDQGASTDTQYF